A selection of T cell receptor beta chains follows, all from one sample in a study of lymphopenia after photon versus proton radiotherapy. Libraries were prepared by immunoSEQ multiplex PCR; TCRdb keeps only in-frame clonotypes and omits some of them. The table records about 26,000 clones, 75% to 90% of them present only once. The sample here was peripheral blood, taken from a patient treated with photon-based radiotherapy. Receptors were obtained from a man in his thirties or forties with gastric cancer. The CDR3 runs from the conserved cysteine through the conserved F or W. A D gene is named only where the DNA matches it firmly. Part of the rows lack a size; the others show once, few, many or a class for expanded clones.

D gene | clone size | J gene | V gene | CDR3 DNA | CDR3 protein
NA | NA | TRBJ1-2 | TRBV6-1 | TGTGCCAGCAGTGAGTCAGGTGGCTACACCTTC | CASSESGGYTF
TRBD1 | NA | TRBJ1-5 | TRBV19 | TGTGCCAGTAGTATCAGACAGGGAGGTCAGCCCCAGCATTTT | CASSIRQGGQPQHF
NA | NA | TRBJ2-3 | TRBV7-3 | TGTGCCAGCAGCTTAAGGACCACGGATACAGATACGCAGTATTTT | CASSLRTTDTDTQYF
TRBD2 | NA | TRBJ2-5 | TRBV5-6 | TGTGCCAGCAGCTTTTCTCTAGCGGGGGCAGAGACCCAGTACTTC | CASSFSLAGAETQYF
NA | NA | TRBJ1-2 | TRBV2 | TGTGCCAGCAGTGAAAGCTATGGCTACACCTTC | CASSESYGYTF
NA | few | TRBJ2-5 | TRBV7-3 | TGTGCCAGCAGCTTAACGGGGCGATCGGGGGGCCCGAGAGAGACCCAGTACTTC | CASSLTGRSGGPRETQYF
TRBD2 | NA | TRBJ2-5 | TRBV7-9 | TGTGCCAGCAGCTCTTCCGGGGGGGCAGAAGAGACCCAGTACTTC | CASSSSGGAEETQYF
TRBD1 | NA | TRBJ2-2 | TRBV5-1 | TGCGCCAGCCAAACGGTTGGACAGGAGGCCACCGGGGAGCTGTTTTTT | CASQTVGQEATGELFF
TRBD2 | NA | TRBJ2-7 | TRBV28 | TGTGCCAGCAGTTTGGGACTAGCGGACTCCTACGAGCAGTACTTC | CASSLGLADSYEQYF
TRBD1 | NA | TRBJ1-3 | TRBV7-3 | TGTGCCAGCAGCTTAGTCCCAGGGGGGAACACCATATATTTT | CASSLVPGGNTIYF
NA | NA | TRBJ2-7 | TRBV6-5 | TGTGCCAGCAGTTACTCGGCCCCAGGAGACGAGCAGTACTTC | CASSYSAPGDEQYF
TRBD1 | NA | TRBJ1-1 | TRBV5-6 | TGTGCCAGCAGCCGCTGGGGACAGGTGTACATGAACACTGAAGCTTTCTTT | CASSRWGQVYMNTEAFF
NA | NA | TRBJ1-2 | TRBV5-1 | TGCGCCAGCAGCTTATCAGGGCCGGGTGGCTACACCTTC | CASSLSGPGGYTF
NA | NA | TRBJ2-3 | TRBV9 | TGTGCCAGCGGTCCTGTAGCGAGATACACAGATACGCAGTATTTT | CASGPVARYTDTQYF
NA | NA | TRBJ1-4 | TRBV5-4 | TGTGCCAGCAGCTTCGAAGGCACCGGGGAAAAACTGTTTTTT | CASSFEGTGEKLFF
NA | NA | TRBJ2-2 | TRBV7-3 | TGTGCCAGCAGCTCCCCGGCGACCGGGGAGCTGTTTTTT | CASSSPATGELFF
TRBD2 | NA | TRBJ2-1 | TRBV18 | TGTGCCAGCTCACCGGTACTAGCGACCGATGAGCAGTTCTTC | CASSPVLATDEQFF
TRBD1 | NA | TRBJ2-7 | TRBV19 | TGTGCCAGTAGTGGAAACAGGGGGGCCGAGCAGTACTTC | CASSGNRGAEQYF
NA | NA | TRBJ2-7 | TRBV4-1 | TGCGCCAGCAGCCAAGATCAGGGCACCGCCCACGAGCAGTACTTC | CASSQDQGTAHEQYF
NA | NA | TRBJ2-5 | TRBV5-8 | TGTGCCAGCAGCACAACAGGTTCAAGAGAGACCCAGTACTTC | CASSTTGSRETQYF
NA | NA | TRBJ1-6 | TRBV5-1 | TGCGCCAGCAGCTTGGGGGACGGCGACTATAATTCACCCCTCCACTTT | CASSLGDGDYNSPLHF
NA | NA | TRBJ2-6 | TRBV28 | TGTGCCAGCAGTTTAAGGTGGAGCTCTGGGGCCAACGTCCTGACTTTC | CASSLRWSSGANVLTF
NA | NA | TRBJ2-3 | TRBV7-2 | TGTGCCAGCAGCCCCCCGAACGGGGGCCCAGATACGCAGTATTTT | CASSPPNGGPDTQYF
NA | NA | TRBJ2-5 | TRBV12-5 | TGTGCTAGTGGTTTGAGAGAGACCCAGTACTTC | CASGLRETQYF
NA | NA | TRBJ1-4 | TRBV2 | TGTGCCAGCAATGAAGGGCTTACTAATGAAAAACTGTTTTTT | CASNEGLTNEKLFF
NA | once | TRBJ1-1 | TRBV11-1 | TGTGCCAGCAGCTTGCGAGGGTGGAACACTGAAGCTTTCTTT | CASSLRGWNTEAFF
NA | NA | TRBJ2-2 | TRBV6-4 | TGTGCCAGCAGTAGGGACTGGAACACCGGGGAGCTGTTTTTT | CASSRDWNTGELFF
NA | NA | TRBJ2-3 | TRBV28 | TGTGCCAGCCAAGGAGGGGGCAACACAGATACGCAGTATTTT | CASQGGGNTDTQYF
TRBD1 | NA | TRBJ1-1 | TRBV19 | TGTGCCAGTAGTATCCCCTCCCGGACAGGGAACACTGAAGCTTTCTTT | CASSIPSRTGNTEAFF
NA | NA | TRBJ1-3 | TRBV2 | TGTGCCAGCAGTGGGACCAACTTCTCTGGAAACACCATATATTTT | CASSGTNFSGNTIYF
TRBD1 | once | TRBJ2-7 | TRBV4-2 | TGTGCCAGCAGCTTTGAAACAACAGGGGGCGGGTACGAGCAGTACTTC | CASSFETTGGGYEQYF
NA | NA | TRBJ2-7 | TRBV5-5 | TGTGCCAGCAGCTTTATCAGGGGAAAATCCTACGAGCAGTACTTC | CASSFIRGKSYEQYF
TRBD2 | NA | TRBJ2-5 | TRBV18 | TGTGCCAGCTCACCGGAAGGACTAGCTGGAGAGACCCAGTACTTC | CASSPEGLAGETQYF
TRBD1 | once | TRBJ2-2 | TRBV5-4 | TGTGCCAGCAGCTTGGAGGGGGCCGGGGCCGGGGAGCTGTTTTTT | CASSLEGAGAGELFF
NA | NA | TRBJ1-1 | TRBV4-2 | TGTGCCAGCAGCCAAGCTCCCCCCAAGGTCATGAACACTGAAGCTTTCTTT | CASSQAPPKVMNTEAFF
NA | NA | TRBJ2-7 | TRBV6-5 | TGTGCCAGCAGTTACTCGAAACGGGGGAACGTCGAGCAGTACTTC | CASSYSKRGNVEQYF